The 10 T cell receptor beta chains below come from one sample, sequenced in a study of tumor T cells in aggressive B-cell lymphoma. Clones were read by immunoSEQ multiplex PCR, and TCRdb kept only the in-frame ones, dropping some. The sample carries about 2,400 clones, 65% to 90% recorded once. Sequencing was done on a sample of tumor tissue. These receptors originate from an adult with diffuse large B cell lymphoma.

The genes are TRBV11-2 and TRBJ1-1; D possibly corresponds to TRBD1 (5 bases). CDR1 SGHAT and CDR2 FQNNGV come from the germline V gene. The V and J ends lost 0 bases and 4 bases respectively, with 12 bases between them. CDR3 length equals 15 residues. CDR3 DNA sequence: TGTGCCAGCAGCTTAGATCGGCTAGGGGCCACTGAAGCTTTCTTT. Translating gives CASSLDRLGATEAFF. The variable domain in full, with the rest retrieved from reference TRBV11-2 and TRBJ1-1, is EAGVAQSPRYKIIEKRQSVAFWCNPISGHATLYWYQQILGQGPKLLIQFQNNGVVDDSQLPKDRFSAERLKGVDSTLKIQPAKLEDSAVYLCASSLDRLGATEAFFGQGTRLTVV.

The table lists this clone with a few counts. The chain combines TRBV30 with TRBJ1-4; maybe TRBD1 (5 bases). Trimming removed 1 base at V and 0 bases at J, with 12 bases between. This CDR3 contains 16 residues. Germline V CDR1 and CDR2: GTSNPN, SVGIG (reference sequence). The CDR3 bases are TGTGCCTGGAGTGCCGGGGACTGGGCAACTAATGAAAAACTGTTTTTT. Translated, it gives CAWSAGDWATNEKLFF.

J is TRBJ1-1 and V is TRBV18, with 8 nucleotides matching TRBD1. Unmatched junction bases numbered 5, after V lost 3 bases and J lost 2 bases. Germline V lookup: CDR1 KGHSH, CDR2 LQKENI. The CDR3 contains 15 residues. This CDR3 is CASSPMTGDNTEAFF. In nucleotides, the CDR3 is TGTGCCAGCTCACCCATGACAGGGGATAACACTGAAGCTTTCTTT.

The V and J genes are TRBV28 and TRBJ1-3, with D perhaps TRBD1 (6 bases). The CDR3 has 15 residues. Germline V gives CDR1 MDHEN, CDR2 SYDVKM. The V end was cut by 1 base, the J end by 7 bases, with 14 bases between. DNA for the CDR3: TGTGCCAGCAGTTTATATACAGGGTCGGACAACACCATATATTTT. It translates to CASSLYTGSDNTIYF.

The chain joins TRBV10-3 to TRBJ1-1; D perhaps matches TRBD1 (6 bases). The CDR3 is 15 amino acids. The germline V gene encodes CDR1 ENHRY and CDR2 SYGVKD. V shed 6 bases and J shed 3 bases, with 17 bases lying between them. CDR3 in amino acids: CAISDSGTLHTEAFF. In nucleotides, the CDR3 is TGTGCCATCAGCGACTCCGGGACACTCCACACTGAAGCTTTCTTT.

CDR3 sequence: CASSGGDSRPGGYTF. The CDR3 DNA follows: TGTGCCAGCAGTGGTGGGGACAGTCGGCCAGGTGGCTACACCTTC. The chain uses TRBV6-5 and TRBJ1-2; 7 bases are a match to TRBD1. Per the germline V gene, CDR1 is MNHEY and CDR2 is SVGAGI. This CDR3 comprises 15 residues. V shed 5 bases and J 7 bases; nucleotides not matched to a gene: 13.

This clone was counted once. The V gene is TRBV5-1, the J gene TRBJ1-3; D gene unclear. V was pared by 0 bases and J by 0 bases, with 10 bases between. From germline, CDR1 is SGHRS and CDR2 YFSETQ. CDR3 length: 16 residues. The CDR3 nucleotides are TGCGCCAGCAGCTTGGGGCAGGTTAACTCTGGAAACACCATATATTTT. It translates to CASSLGQVNSGNTIYF.

The rearrangement joins TRBV7-9 to TRBJ2-7; 11 bases fit TRBD2. The length of the CDR3 is 16 residues. Germline loops: CDR1 SEHNR, CDR2 FQNEAQ (reference sequence). The V segment lost 6 bases and the J segment 1 base; nucleotides outside the gene matches: 8. Written as DNA, the CDR3 is TGTGCCAGCAGGCAGACTAGCGGGGAGAATTCCTACGAGCAGTACTTC. It is translated as CASRQTSGENSYEQYF.

The chain couples TRBV7-9 to TRBJ2-5; 8 nucleotides align to TRBD2. Germline V gives CDR1 SEHNR, CDR2 FQNEAQ (reference sequence). The CDR3 spans 14 residues. Trimming took 1 base from V and 7 from J; bases not matched to a gene: 5. The chain's CDR3 is CASSLGTSSGTQYF. CDR3 nucleotide sequence: TGTGCCAGCAGCTTAGGGACTAGCTCCGGGACCCAGTACTTC.

This clone showed up just a few times. The chain couples TRBV10-1 to TRBJ1-1; the D gene is possibly TRBD1 (5 bases). Germline V lookup: CDR1 WNHNN, CDR2 SYGVQD (reference sequence). The V gene lost 4 bases and the J gene lost 2 bases, with 8 bases spanning the gap. The length of the CDR3 is 13 residues. CDR3 sequence reads: CASSVGGNTEAFF. The CDR3 DNA is TGCGCCAGCAGTGTCGGGGGAAACACTGAAGCTTTCTTT.